The 17 T cell receptor beta chains reported below all come from one sample, sequenced in a study of cytomegalovirus exposure and HLA in healthy donors. PCR was performed using 60 Vbeta and 13 Jbeta primers. The method was immunoSEQ multiplex PCR; TCRdb's version includes in-frame clones alone and lacks a portion of them. The sample contains 150,000 to 200,000 clones, approximately 85% of which appear only once. Sequencing used PBMCs. The receptors derive from a man aged 18 to 29 in good health and CMV-seronegative.

The rearrangement joins TRBV29-1 to TRBJ2-5; D not certain. Germline CDR1 is SQVTM and CDR2 is ANQGSEA. Trimming took off 8 bases at V and 0 bases at J, with 13 bases between the two ends. This CDR3 is 13 amino acids long. The CDR3 nucleotides read TGCAGCTCTGAGGAAGGTGACCAAGAGACCCAGTACTTC. Its protein is CSSEEGDQETQYF.

The chain has TRBV30 and TRBJ2-2; D perhaps matches TRBD1 (6 bases). The length of the CDR3 is 14 residues. CDR1 and CDR2 from the germline V gene are GTSNPN and SVGIG (reference sequence). In DNA form, the CDR3 reads TGTGCTTACCGGACAGTAGCGAACACCGGGGAGCTGTTTTTT. Protein: CAYRTVANTGELFF.

The V gene is TRBV7-9, the J gene TRBJ2-7, with a possible D match to TRBD2 (6 bases). Trimming took 0 bases from V and 1 from J, leaving 10 bases between them. CDR1 is SEHNR, CDR2 FQNEAQ, per germline (reference sequence). This CDR3 has 15 amino acids. CDR3 DNA: TGTGCCAGCAGCTTAGCGCGGGGCAGATCCTACGAGCAGTACTTC. Translating it yields CASSLARGRSYEQYF.

The V call is TRBV5-4, the J call TRBJ2-7; a possible D gene is TRBD2 (7 bases). This CDR3 spans 14 amino acids. Trimming stripped 2 bases from V and 6 bases from J, with 15 bases between. The germline V gene has CDR1 SGHNT and CDR2 YYREEE (reference sequence). This CDR3 reads CASSLGGARGEQYF. The CDR3 nucleotides read TGTGCCAGCAGCTTAGGGGGGGCGCGAGGCGAGCAGTACTTC. The full variable domain, in which reference TRBV5-4 and TRBJ2-7 provide the parts outside the CDR3, is ETGVTQSPTHLIKTRGQQVTLRCSSQSGHNTVSWYQQALGQGPQFIFQYYREEENGRGNFPPRFSGLQFPNYSSELNVNALELDDSALYLCASSLGGARGEQYFGPGTRLTVT.

CDR3 residues: CSVFQQMNTEAFF. The CDR3 DNA reads TGCAGCGTGTTCCAACAGATGAACACTGAAGCTTTCTTT. The V gene is TRBV29-1, the J gene TRBJ1-1; D unclear. Per germline, CDR1 SQVTM and CDR2 ANQGSEA. Trimming took off 6 bases at V and 0 bases at J, with 11 bases between the two ends. This CDR3 has 13 residues.

This sequence joins TRBV5-4 and TRBJ2-7; D may be TRBD1 (6 bases). V dropped 4 bases and J dropped 3 bases, with 11 bases sitting between them. Germline loops: CDR1 SGHNT, CDR2 YYREEE (reference sequence). The CDR3 extends over 13 amino acids. The CDR3 DNA is TGTGCCAGCAGCACAGGGATGGGCTACGAGCAGTACTTC. Residues: CASSTGMGYEQYF.

J is TRBJ1-5 and V is TRBV15; no definite D call. The V gene lost 5 bases and the J gene lost 0 bases, with 8 bases spanning the gap. Germline lookup yields CDR1 LNHNV and CDR2 YYDKDF (reference sequence). The CDR3 length is 14 residues. CDR3 in DNA: TGTGCCACCAGCCGCCGGGTTAGCAATCAGCCCCAGCATTTT. Encoded protein: CATSRRVSNQPQHF.

V gene TRBV29-1 combines with J gene TRBJ1-5; D gene ambiguous. V gave up 6 bases and J gave up 5 bases, with 14 bases separating them. CDR3 length: 13 amino acids. Germline V lookup: CDR1 SQVTM, CDR2 ANQGSEA. CDR3 protein: CSVCSRLDQPQHF. As DNA, the CDR3 is TGCAGCGTCTGCTCGAGGCTCGATCAGCCCCAGCATTTT.

V gene TRBV6-5 combines with J gene TRBJ1-5; a weak D match, TRBD1 (5 bases). The CDR3 has 15 residues. V lost 6 bases and J 3 bases, leaving 15 bases between the germline ends. The V gene's germline CDR1 is MNHEY and CDR2 SVGAGI. CDR3 nucleotides: TGTGCCAGCAGCCTAACGGGGGGTAACAATCAGCCCCAGCATTTT. Translated: CASSLTGGNNQPQHF.

The chain uses TRBV19 and TRBJ2-1; maybe TRBD1 (6 bases). Germline V gives CDR1 LNHDA, CDR2 SQIVND (reference sequence). This CDR3 is built from 12 residues. V shed 4 bases and J shed 7 bases, with 8 bases lying between them. This CDR3 reads CASSNQGNEQFF. The CDR3 region has the DNA TGTGCCAGTAGTAATCAGGGGAATGAGCAGTTCTTC.

The chain joins TRBV25-1 to TRBJ1-4; TRBD1 aligns across 8 bases. With V trimmed by 6 bases and J by 4 bases, 1 base remained unmatched. The germline gives CDR1 MGHDK, CDR2 SYGVNS. The CDR3 loop spans 13 amino acids. The CDR3 sequence is CASRGQVNEKLFF. The CDR3, as DNA: TGTGCCAGCAGGGGACAGGTTAATGAAAAACTGTTTTTT.

The CDR3 DNA reads as TGCGCCAGCAGCTTCAGTATTCCAGACAGACTGAACACTGAAGCTTTCTTT. This gives the protein CASSFSIPDRLNTEAFF. This chain joins TRBV5-1 and TRBJ1-1, with a weak D call TRBD1 (5 bases). Germline CDR1 is SGHRS and CDR2 is YFSETQ. The ends were cut back, 2 bases at V and 0 bases at J, with 17 bases in the middle. The CDR3 sequence is 17 residues long. Full variable domain (missing parts from reference TRBV5-1 and TRBJ1-1): KAGVTQTPRYLIKTRGQQVTLSCSPISGHRSVSWYQQTPGQGLQFLFEYFSETQRNKGNFPGRFSGRQFSNSRSEMNVSTLELGDSALYLCASSFSIPDRLNTEAFFGQGTRLTVV.

The V gene is TRBV11-2, the J gene TRBJ2-1, with 11 nucleotides matching TRBD2. The V gene's germline CDR1 is SGHAT and CDR2 FQNNGV. CDR3 size: 16 residues. Germline trimming cut 5 bases from V and 5 bases from J; bases unmatched to any gene: 8. The CDR3 nucleotides read TGTGCCAGCAGCCGCAGGGGACTAGCGGACCACAATGAGCAGTTCTTC. Protein product: CASSRRGLADHNEQFF.

The V gene is TRBV6-6, the J gene TRBJ2-1; TRBD1 matches 8 bases. This CDR3 contains 14 residues. The V and J ends lost 6 bases and 9 bases, in that order; junction bases with no gene match: 10. Germline V lookup: CDR1 MNHNY, CDR2 SVGAGI (reference sequence). The CDR3 protein is CASSKTGAGGEQFF. The CDR3 DNA sequence: TGTGCCAGCAGCAAGACAGGGGCCGGAGGTGAGCAGTTCTTC.

The table lists this clone with a count of one. The CDR3: CASSAAVAGDTGELFF. The CDR3 DNA is TGTGCCAGCAGCGCTGCTGTCGCGGGGGACACCGGGGAGCTGTTTTTT. This chain connects TRBV5-4 to TRBJ2-2; 7 positions match TRBD2. This CDR3 has 16 amino acids. Germline V lookup: CDR1 SGHNT, CDR2 YYREEE (reference sequence). After removal of 4 bases from V and 3 bases from J, the junction contained 9 bases not matched to a gene.

This clone has a handful of counts. V gene TRBV6-6 combines with J gene TRBJ2-2; the D gene is possibly TRBD1 (6 bases). There are 15 residues in the CDR3. Germline V CDR1 and CDR2: MNHNY, SVGAGI (reference sequence). The V and J ends lost 6 bases and 5 bases respectively, with 16 bases between them. The CDR3: CASRLAGDITGELFF. The CDR3, as DNA: TGTGCCAGCAGATTGGCCGGGGACATAACCGGGGAGCTGTTTTTT.

The J gene is TRBJ1-5, the V gene TRBV4-3, with D tentatively TRBD1 (5 bases). The germline V and J ends were trimmed by 0 bases and 1 base, with 13 bases remaining between them. The CDR3 length is 17 residues. CDR1 and CDR2 (germline): LGHNA, YSLEER. CDR3 bases: TGCGCCAGCAGCCAAGATCCCCAGGGAGGGAGCAATCAGCCCCAGCATTTT. Residues: CASSQDPQGGSNQPQHF.